What follows describes a single TCR beta chain. Its antigen is not identified. The source of the sample is a study of beta chain features in type 1 diabetes. Study results and caveats: Within each of all four CD4+ subsets, Type 1 diabetes patients had TCRB CDR3s that were moderately but significantly shorter.

The CDR3 extends over 13 amino acids. Germline loops: CDR1 SSHAT, CDR2 FNYEAQ (reference sequence). Between the trimmed V and J ends, which lost 4 bases and 3 bases, there was a span of 9 bases. The whole isolated RNA underwent reverse transcription, so sequencing captured expressed TCRB transcripts. Sequencing used immunoSEQ multiplex PCR; TCRdb keeps in-frame clones, though not all of them. The table lists 680,000 or so clones, over 10% of them singletons. Material: naive CD4+ T cells from blood. The TCR sequence derives from a man younger than 30 with type 1 diabetes. The chain has TRBV7-7 and TRBJ2-5; TRBD1 or TRBD2 may be the D gene (5 bases each). Here the CDR3 DNA reads TGTGCCAGCAGCTCTCAGGGAGAAGAGACCCAGTACTTC. It yields the protein CASSSQGEETQYF.